The rows below give T cell receptor beta chains drawn from one sample of a study of OX40 agonist ivuxolimab in advanced cancers. Here immunoSEQ multiplex PCR was the method, and the copy in TCRdb shows in-frame clones only, minus some. The sample has 25,000 to 35,000 clones; approximately 86% are singletons. The sample here was CD4+ or CD8+ T cells sorted from blood, taken in a trial of the OX40 agonist ivuxolimab. These receptors were taken from an adult with an advanced solid tumor such as melanoma, head and neck, liver or kidney cancer. Each CDR3 is given with its conserved first and last residue. The D gene is left open where the match is weak. Part of the rows lack a size; the others show once, few, many or a class for expanded clones.

v_gene: TRBV29-1
d_gene: .
abundance: .
j_gene: TRBJ2-2
CDR3aa: CSVVGLLGELFF
CDR3nt: TGCAGCGTCGTCGGACTCCTTGGGGAGCTGTTTTTT

v_gene: TRBV4-1
d_gene: TRBD1
abundance: .
j_gene: TRBJ1-1
CDR3aa: CASSHLQTGEKEAFF
CDR3nt: TGCGCCAGCAGCCACTTGCAGACAGGGGAGAAAGAAGCTTTCTTT

v_gene: TRBV7-9
d_gene: .
abundance: once
j_gene: TRBJ1-4
CDR3aa: CASSPKGPGSEKLFF
CDR3nt: TGTGCCAGCAGCCCGAAAGGCCCTGGAAGTGAAAAACTGTTTTTT

v_gene: TRBV27
d_gene: .
abundance: .
j_gene: TRBJ2-7
CDR3aa: CASSLSKTAYEQYF
CDR3nt: TGTGCCAGCAGTTTATCAAAGACAGCATACGAGCAGTACTTC

v_gene: TRBV27
d_gene: .
abundance: .
j_gene: TRBJ2-7
CDR3aa: CASSHGGPYEQYF
CDR3nt: TGTGCCAGCAGTCACGGGGGGCCCTACGAGCAGTACTTC

v_gene: TRBV6-5
d_gene: .
abundance: .
j_gene: TRBJ2-3
CDR3aa: CASRPRGMYTQYF
CDR3nt: TGTGCCAGCAGACCCCGGGGCATGTATACGCAGTATTTT

v_gene: TRBV6-6
d_gene: TRBD2
abundance: .
j_gene: TRBJ2-3
CDR3aa: CASTPGRGEDTQYF
CDR3nt: TGTGCCAGCACCCCAGGGCGGGGGGAAGATACGCAGTATTTT

v_gene: TRBV5-1
d_gene: .
abundance: .
j_gene: TRBJ1-3
CDR3aa: CASSSRAGSGNTIYF
CDR3nt: TGCGCCAGCAGCTCCCGAGCGGGCTCTGGAAACACCATATATTTT

v_gene: TRBV9
d_gene: .
abundance: .
j_gene: TRBJ2-7
CDR3aa: CASSVGQGASYEQYF
CDR3nt: TGTGCCAGCAGCGTAGGGCAGGGTGCATCCTACGAGCAGTACTTC

v_gene: TRBV7-2
d_gene: .
abundance: .
j_gene: TRBJ2-7
CDR3aa: CASSLGQFAYEQYF
CDR3nt: TGTGCCAGCAGCTTAGGACAGTTTGCCTACGAGCAGTACTTC

v_gene: TRBV28
d_gene: TRBD2
abundance: .
j_gene: TRBJ2-1
CDR3aa: CASSFFAGDGYNEQFF
CDR3nt: TGTGCCAGCAGTTTTTTCGCGGGAGACGGGTACAATGAGCAGTTCTTC

v_gene: TRBV5-1
d_gene: .
abundance: .
j_gene: TRBJ2-7
CDR3aa: CASSSTYEQYF
CDR3nt: TGCGCCAGCAGCTCCACCTACGAGCAGTACTTC

v_gene: TRBV5-1
d_gene: TRBD1
abundance: .
j_gene: TRBJ2-2
CDR3aa: CASSWTGYTGELFF
CDR3nt: TGCGCCAGCAGCTGGACAGGGTACACCGGGGAGCTGTTTTTT

v_gene: TRBV9
d_gene: .
abundance: once
j_gene: TRBJ2-3
CDR3aa: CASSFRGRLGTDTQYF
CDR3nt: TGTGCCAGCAGCTTTCGAGGGCGGCTTGGCACAGATACGCAGTATTTT

v_gene: TRBV13
d_gene: TRBD2
abundance: .
j_gene: TRBJ2-5
CDR3aa: CASSFTSGRSETQYF
CDR3nt: TGTGCCAGCAGCTTCACTAGCGGGAGGTCAGAGACCCAGTACTTC

v_gene: TRBV7-8
d_gene: TRBD2
abundance: once
j_gene: TRBJ2-7
CDR3aa: CASSLRTSGVYYEQYF
CDR3nt: TGTGCCAGCAGCCTCCGGACTAGCGGAGTGTACTACGAGCAGTACTTC

v_gene: TRBV7-9
d_gene: TRBD1
abundance: .
j_gene: TRBJ1-4
CDR3aa: CASSLGQGGDKKLFF
CDR3nt: TGTGCCAGCAGCTTAGGACAGGGAGGGGATAAAAAACTGTTTTTT

v_gene: TRBV27
d_gene: .
abundance: once
j_gene: TRBJ2-4
CDR3aa: CASSPAKNIQYF
CDR3nt: TGTGCCAGCAGTCCAGCTAAGAACATTCAGTACTTC

v_gene: TRBV7-3
d_gene: TRBD2
abundance: .
j_gene: TRBJ2-5
CDR3aa: CASSEAGGPQETQYF
CDR3nt: TGTGCCAGCAGCGAAGCGGGGGGTCCACAAGAGACCCAGTACTTC

v_gene: TRBV28
d_gene: TRBD1
abundance: .
j_gene: TRBJ1-3
CDR3aa: CASSFTGGSGNTIYF
CDR3nt: TGTGCCAGCAGTTTTACAGGGGGCTCTGGAAACACCATATATTTT

v_gene: TRBV28
d_gene: TRBD1
abundance: .
j_gene: TRBJ2-5
CDR3aa: CASSTGEKETQYF
CDR3nt: TGTGCCAGTTCGACAGGGGAGAAAGAGACCCAGTACTTC

v_gene: TRBV2
d_gene: .
abundance: .
j_gene: TRBJ2-7
CDR3aa: CASSETFYEQYF
CDR3nt: TGTGCCAGCAGTGAAACCTTTTACGAGCAGTACTTC

v_gene: TRBV21-1
d_gene: .
abundance: .
j_gene: TRBJ2-1
CDR3aa: CASSFRNEQFF
CDR3nt: TGTGCCAGCAGCTTCCGAAATGAGCAGTTCTTC

v_gene: TRBV11-2
d_gene: .
abundance: .
j_gene: TRBJ2-5
CDR3aa: CASSAEGGGNQETQYF
CDR3nt: TGTGCCAGCAGCGCCGAAGGTGGGGGGAACCAAGAGACCCAGTACTTC

v_gene: TRBV6-6
d_gene: TRBD1
abundance: few
j_gene: TRBJ1-2
CDR3aa: CASSLTGEGNYGYTF
CDR3nt: TGTGCCAGCAGCCTTACAGGGGAGGGTAACTATGGCTACACCTTC

v_gene: TRBV5-5
d_gene: TRBD1
abundance: .
j_gene: TRBJ2-5
CDR3aa: CASSLWDGTEETQYF
CDR3nt: TGTGCCAGCAGCTTGTGGGATGGGACAGAAGAGACCCAGTACTTC

v_gene: TRBV7-9
d_gene: TRBD1
abundance: .
j_gene: TRBJ2-1
CDR3aa: CASSSMRSDRGTNEQFF
CDR3nt: TGTGCCAGCAGTTCGATGAGGTCGGACAGGGGGACAAATGAGCAGTTCTTC

v_gene: TRBV29-1
d_gene: .
abundance: .
j_gene: TRBJ2-2
CDR3aa: CSVEDGRTSTGELFF
CDR3nt: TGCAGCGTTGAAGATGGTAGGACCTCCACCGGGGAGCTGTTTTTT

v_gene: TRBV6-5
d_gene: .
abundance: .
j_gene: TRBJ1-1
CDR3aa: CASGKDWEVTEAFF
CDR3nt: TGTGCCAGCGGAAAAGACTGGGAAGTGACTGAAGCTTTCTTT

v_gene: TRBV6-6
d_gene: .
abundance: .
j_gene: TRBJ2-7
CDR3aa: CASSPWGAALYEQYF
CDR3nt: TGTGCCAGCAGTCCCTGGGGTGCGGCCCTCTACGAGCAGTACTTC

v_gene: TRBV4-1
d_gene: .
abundance: .
j_gene: TRBJ2-3
CDR3aa: CASSQDPPRSSTDTQYF
CDR3nt: TGCGCCAGCAGCCAAGATCCCCCGCGAAGTAGCACAGATACGCAGTATTTT

v_gene: TRBV5-4
d_gene: .
abundance: .
j_gene: TRBJ1-1
CDR3aa: CASSLDGGRTEAFF
CDR3nt: TGTGCCAGCAGCTTGGACGGGGGCAGGACTGAAGCTTTCTTT

v_gene: TRBV19
d_gene: .
abundance: .
j_gene: TRBJ2-7
CDR3aa: CASSEGYEQYF
CDR3nt: TGTGCCAGTAGTGAGGGGTACGAGCAGTACTTC

v_gene: TRBV10-3
d_gene: .
abundance: once
j_gene: TRBJ2-7
CDR3aa: CAISDKGIGEQYF
CDR3nt: TGTGCCATCAGTGACAAGGGAATCGGCGAGCAGTACTTC

v_gene: TRBV27
d_gene: TRBD1
abundance: .
j_gene: TRBJ2-5
CDR3aa: CASRPNWDRVTETQYF
CDR3nt: TGTGCCAGCAGGCCCAATTGGGACAGGGTAACAGAGACCCAGTACTTC

v_gene: TRBV7-3
d_gene: .
abundance: .
j_gene: TRBJ2-5
CDR3aa: CASSPLRALQETQYF
CDR3nt: TGTGCCAGCAGCCCCTTGAGGGCCCTCCAAGAGACCCAGTACTTC

v_gene: TRBV14
d_gene: .
abundance: .
j_gene: TRBJ2-5
CDR3aa: CASSQVQAGVETQYF
CDR3nt: TGTGCCAGCAGCCAAGTACAGGCAGGGGTAGAGACCCAGTACTTC

v_gene: TRBV9
d_gene: TRBD2
abundance: .
j_gene: TRBJ2-1
CDR3aa: CASSGPSGGHNEQFF
CDR3nt: TGTGCCAGCAGCGGGCCTAGCGGGGGACACAATGAGCAGTTCTTC